These T cell receptor beta chains were read from a single sample in a study of T cell responses to AZD1222 COVID-19 vaccine. Libraries were prepared by immunoSEQ multiplex PCR; TCRdb keeps only in-frame clonotypes and omits some of them. The sample yields over 90,000 clones, 80% to 95% seen once. Sequencing was performed on peripheral blood, taken on day 0 of AZD1222 vaccination. Source of these receptors: an adult in good health. Each CDR3 is given with its conserved first and last residue. Each record gives: clone size, J gene, D gene, V gene, CDR3 DNA, CDR3 protein. A D gene is named only where the DNA matches it firmly. Clone size appears in some rows only: once, few, many, or a class for an expanded clone.

>.|TRBJ2-2|.|TRBV9
TGTGCCAGCAGCGGTACAACCGGGGAGCTGTTTTTT
CASSGTTGELFF
>.|TRBJ2-1|.|TRBV21-1
TGTGCCAGCAGCAAAGGAGGGGGCAGGGACTATGAGCAGTTCTTC
CASSKGGGRDYEQFF
>.|TRBJ1-2|TRBD1|TRBV4-1
TGCGCCAGCAGCCAACCGGGACAGCCAAACTATGGCTACACCTTC
CASSQPGQPNYGYTF
>.|TRBJ2-5|.|TRBV9
TGTGCCAGCAGCGTAGACGGAGAGACCCAGTACTTC
CASSVDGETQYF
>.|TRBJ2-2|TRBD1|TRBV4-1
TGCGCCAGCAGCCATTTGTCCCAGGGGGCAGTCGGGGAGCTGTTTTTT
CASSHLSQGAVGELFF
>.|TRBJ2-3|.|TRBV30
TGTGCCTGGTCGGTGACAACAGATACGCAGTATTTT
CAWSVTTDTQYF
>.|TRBJ2-5|.|TRBV4-3
TGCGCCAGCAGTCGCGAGGCGGTCCAAGAGACCCAGTACTTC
CASSREAVQETQYF
>.|TRBJ1-1|.|TRBV6-5
TGTGCCAGCAGTCTGGGGGTGGGCACTGAAGCTTTCTTT
CASSLGVGTEAFF
>.|TRBJ1-2|TRBD1|TRBV28
TGTGCCAGCAGTTTTTCCGGGACAGGGGGGAGCTATGGCTACACCTTC
CASSFSGTGGSYGYTF
>.|TRBJ2-2|.|TRBV29-1
TGCAGCGTTGAGGCGGGGCGGACCGGGGAGCTGTTTTTT
CSVEAGRTGELFF
>.|TRBJ2-2|.|TRBV19
TGTGCCAGTAAAGGGATACGACTCACCAACACCGGGGAGCTGTTTTTT
CASKGIRLTNTGELFF
>.|TRBJ1-1|.|TRBV6-5
TGTGCCAGCAGAGAGGCTTTTAGGGGGTTCCCTGAAGCTTTCTTT
CASREAFRGFPEAFF
>.|TRBJ1-5|TRBD1|TRBV6-1
TGTGCCAGCAGTGAAGCAGGGGGCAATGTTCAGCCCCAGCATTTT
CASSEAGGNVQPQHF
>.|TRBJ2-2|.|TRBV25-1
TGTGCCAGCAGTATCCCGGGGTTGGGCACCGGGGAGCTGTTTTTT
CASSIPGLGTGELFF
>.|TRBJ2-7|.|TRBV5-8
TGTGCCAGCAGCCCCTCGAATTACGAGCAGTACTTC
CASSPSNYEQYF
>.|TRBJ1-1|TRBD1|TRBV5-4
TGTGCCAGCAGCTGGACAGGGTCGAACACTGAAGCTTTCTTT
CASSWTGSNTEAFF
>.|TRBJ2-7|.|TRBV25-1
TGTGCCAGCACACCAAGTCGGGGCAGATCCTACGGGCAGTACTTC
CASTPSRGRSYGQYF
>.|TRBJ2-6|.|TRBV5-1
TGCGCCAGCAGCAGAACCTCTGGGGCCAACGTCCTGACTTTC
CASSRTSGANVLTF
>.|TRBJ2-1|.|TRBV2
TGTGCCAGCAGGGTGGACCCTCGCGGTGAGCAGTTCTTC
CASRVDPRGEQFF
>.|TRBJ1-5|.|TRBV19
TGTGCCAGTAGTACCCGACATGGGTCAGGCAATCAGCCCCAGCATTTT
CASSTRHGSGNQPQHF
>once|TRBJ1-4|.|TRBV7-9
TGTGCCAGCAGCCCACCTCGGGGGCTTTATGAAAAACTGTTTTTT
CASSPPRGLYEKLFF
>.|TRBJ1-2|.|TRBV5-1
TGCGCCAGCAGCTCGACACTAGACTATGGCTACACCTTC
CASSSTLDYGYTF
>.|TRBJ2-3|.|TRBV9
TGTGCCAGCAGCGTAGAGAGGGGGTTTGCAGATACGCAGTATTTT
CASSVERGFADTQYF
>.|TRBJ2-2|.|TRBV12-3/TRBV12-4
TGTGCCAGCAGTTTAGCGGAAACCGGGGAGCTGTTTTTT
CASSLAETGELFF
>.|TRBJ1-3|.|TRBV19
TGTGCCAGTAGTAGCGCGGCGGGGTACTCTGGAAACACCATATATTTT
CASSSAAGYSGNTIYF
>.|TRBJ1-1|.|TRBV30
TGTGCCTGGAGTAGCCAGAACACTGAAGCTTTCTTT
CAWSSQNTEAFF
>.|TRBJ1-2|.|TRBV27
TGTGCCAGCAGCCCATTGGGTCGGGGAGGAGGCTATGGCTACACCTTC
CASSPLGRGGGYGYTF
>.|TRBJ2-7|TRBD1|TRBV7-2
TGTGCCAGCAGCCCACTACAGGGGCCCTACGAGCAGTACTTC
CASSPLQGPYEQYF
>.|TRBJ2-5|.|TRBV6-1
TGTGCCAGCAGTGAAGCGCGGAGTAGGGGAGAGACCCAGTACTTC
CASSEARSRGETQYF
>.|TRBJ2-3|.|TRBV30
TGTGCCTGGAGTTTTGGCACAGATACGCAGTATTTT
CAWSFGTDTQYF
>.|TRBJ1-4|.|TRBV25-1
TGTGCCAGCAGTGATGGGGCAGTGGATATGGAAAAACTGTTTTTT
CASSDGAVDMEKLFF
>.|TRBJ2-1|.|TRBV6-6
TGTGCCAGCAGTTACTCGATCTTAGACGGGGAGTTCTTC
CASSYSILDGEFF
>.|TRBJ2-5|TRBD2|TRBV2
TGTGCCAGCAGCCTTACGGGGGGAAGACGGGAGACCCAGTACTTC
CASSLTGGRRETQYF
>.|TRBJ1-4|.|TRBV7-8
TGTGCCAGCAGCGCAGGAGGGACTAATGAAAAACTGTTTTTT
CASSAGGTNEKLFF
>few|TRBJ1-5|.|TRBV5-1
TGCGCCAGCAGCTTGGAGGGAGGCAATCAGCCCCAGCATTTT
CASSLEGGNQPQHF
>.|TRBJ1-5|TRBD1|TRBV7-6
TGTGCCAGCAGCTTAGGGACAGGGGTTAATGGCAATCAGCCCCAGCATTTT
CASSLGTGVNGNQPQHF
>.|TRBJ2-2|.|TRBV9
TGTGCCAGCAGCAAGGAGGCCGGGGAGCTGTTTTTT
CASSKEAGELFF
>.|TRBJ1-5|.|TRBV20-1
TGCAGTGCTAGAGAGGCAGGGCCCCAGCATTTT
CSAREAGPQHF
>.|TRBJ1-4|.|TRBV7-9
TGTGCCAGCCGGGGGGCGCTGAATGAAAAACTGTTTTTT
CASRGALNEKLFF